A selection of T cell receptor beta chains follows, all from one sample in a study of shared clonotypes between healthy human individuals. Sequencing used immunoSEQ multiplex PCR; TCRdb keeps in-frame clones, though not all of them. The sample records fewer than 850,000 clones, roughly 78% being singletons. Sample: memory CD4+ T cells sorted from blood. Receptors were obtained from a woman in her 30s in good health. Each CDR3 is given with its conserved first and last residue. Clone sizes are given selectively: once, few, many, or a class where the clone is expanded.

TRBV5-4	-	TRBJ1-4	CTSSLTRGAREKLFF
TRBV28	-	TRBJ2-1	CAIHSRGLQDNEQFF
TRBV9	-	TRBJ2-1	CASSVAPRLDYNEQFF
TRBV5-6	-	TRBJ1-2	CASSLGQGAANYGYTF
TRBV5-1	-	TRBJ1-5	CASSLGEYGQPQHF
TRBV2	-	TRBJ2-5	CASSDPEYAQETQYF
TRBV28	-	TRBJ2-4	CASGDRATNIQYF
TRBV27	many	TRBJ2-3	CASSLGPSWATDTQYF
TRBV9	-	TRBJ2-3	CASRASGSRADTQYF
TRBV7-9	-	TRBJ1-3	CASRDWASGNTIYF
TRBV19	-	TRBJ2-5	CASSMDSGSWQTQYF
TRBV6-4	few	TRBJ2-2	CASKSGRNTGELFF
TRBV5-8	-	TRBJ1-1	CASSQRTTEAFF
TRBV5-4	-	TRBJ1-2	CASSLLGGQLLFYTF
TRBV4-1	few	TRBJ2-4	CASSPPGRNKNIQYF
TRBV6-1	-	TRBJ1-5	CASTMTGIGIQPQHF
TRBV5-1	-	TRBJ1-2	CASSLQGENGYTF
TRBV7-2	few	TRBJ1-2	CASSLTPPGSGGYTF
TRBV5-6	-	TRBJ2-4	CASSSLTGPNIQYF
TRBV5-4	-	TRBJ2-3	CASSSIRGLAGAGDTQYF
TRBV6-1	-	TRBJ2-3	CASKREGGSTDTQYF
TRBV4-1	many	TRBJ2-1	CASSQVTPGLRYNEQFF
TRBV28	-	TRBJ1-5	CASSTPTLFNQPQHF
TRBV6-1	-	TRBJ1-1	CASSGTGRAEAFF
TRBV6-1	-	TRBJ2-5	CASSATVQETQYF
TRBV15	-	TRBJ2-7	CATSRDFGQGLGEQYF
TRBV14	-	TRBJ2-1	CASRRGSGTYNEQFF
TRBV18	-	TRBJ1-5	CASSAEYSNQPQHF
TRBV5-1	few	TRBJ1-5	CASSSGQGSNQPQHF
TRBV2	-	TRBJ2-7	CASRTGGYEQYF
TRBV19	many	TRBJ1-5	CASSIWGGSNQPQHF
TRBV7-2	-	TRBJ1-1	CAVPTGALETEAFF
TRBV28	-	TRBJ2-6	CASSPFSGANVLTF
TRBV28	-	TRBJ2-3	CASGLDTQYF
TRBV6-4	-	TRBJ2-5	CASSEHSGMETQYF
TRBV7-2	-	TRBJ2-2	CASSLQASNTGELFF
TRBV5-4	-	TRBJ2-7	CASSPRGGYSYEQYF
TRBV28	once	TRBJ2-2	CASLWGDDGELFF
TRBV27	-	TRBJ2-1	CASSFRGRAYNEQFF
TRBV28	-	TRBJ2-7	CASSLILYEQYF
TRBV4-1	-	TRBJ2-7	CASSQVLPAGVSYEQYF
TRBV5-1	-	TRBJ1-4	CASSLAWTTNEKLFF
TRBV7-8	-	TRBJ2-7	CASSSLLGTYEQYF
TRBV2	-	TRBJ2-3	CASRFGGGTDTQYF
TRBV10-3	-	TRBJ1-4	CANAGMEKLFF
TRBV1	-	TRBJ2-3	CTSSHRLCTDTQYF
TRBV7-8	few	TRBJ1-2	CASSLTGRVGYTF
TRBV5-1	-	TRBJ2-5	CASSLGSGREQETQYF
TRBV21-1	few	TRBJ2-7	CASSKGLAGGHEQYF
TRBV18	-	TRBJ2-5	CASSPPGTGQETQYF
TRBV19	many	TRBJ2-1	CASSIDSGTGGYNVQFF
TRBV14	-	TRBJ1-1	CASSQDVRNTEAFF
TRBV5-6	-	TRBJ2-3	CASSLIWGEGDTQYF